Below, 29 T cell receptor beta chains from the same sample are listed, as sequenced in a study of cytotoxic CD8 clonotypes in ibrutinib-treated CLL. The method was immunoSEQ multiplex PCR; TCRdb's version includes in-frame clones alone and lacks a portion of them. The repertoire holds some 300,000 clones, almost 80% seen once, with over 6.5% in the top ten. Here the sequenced sample was PBMCs, taken before ibrutinib treatment. These receptors were collected from a human donor with chronic lymphocytic leukemia.

This clone was recorded a few times. J is TRBJ2-2 and V is TRBV4-1, with D possibly matching TRBD2 (5 bases). In germline, CDR1 is MGHRA, CDR2 YSYEKL. CDR3 length: 16 residues. Trimming stripped 2 bases from V and 4 bases from J, with 14 bases between. DNA of the CDR3: TGCGCCAGCAGCCAAAAGTCGTCGGGGTCCACCGGGGAGCTGTTTTTT. This encodes CASSQKSSGSTGELFF.

This sequence joins TRBV28 and TRBJ1-2, with D unresolved. Trimming took 3 bases from V and 0 from J, leaving 5 bases between them. This CDR3 comprises 13 residues. Germline lookup yields CDR1 MDHEN and CDR2 SYDVKM. For the CDR3, the DNA is TGTGCCAGCAGTTTGACAACTAACTATGGCTACACCTTC. Translated, it gives CASSLTTNYGYTF.

The chain employs TRBV4-1 and TRBJ1-3; D is unclear. The CDR3 consists of 15 residues. Germline V CDR1 and CDR2: MGHRA, YSYEKL. V lost 0 bases, J lost 0 bases, and 6 bases lay in between. The CDR3 DNA reads as TGCGCCAGCAGCCAAGATCATTACTCTGGAAACACCATATATTTT. It is translated as CASSQDHYSGNTIYF.

The rearrangement uses TRBV30 and TRBJ1-4; D is uncertain. This CDR3 is built from 12 residues. Germline V gene sequence: CDR1 GTSNPN, CDR2 SVGIG (reference sequence). The germline V and J ends were trimmed by 7 bases and 4 bases, with 10 bases remaining between them. CDR3 sequence: CASATSNEKLFF. The CDR3, as DNA: TGTGCCTCGGCCACGAGTAATGAAAAACTGTTTTTT.

The rearrangement links TRBV4-3 to TRBJ2-3; 9 bases fit TRBD2. Per the germline V gene, CDR1 is LGHNA and CDR2 is YSLEER. This CDR3 contains 14 residues. The junction had 7 bases not matched to a gene; V was cut back by 5 bases and J by 7 bases. CDR3 nucleotides: TGCGCCAGCAGCAGTAGCGGGAGCGCGAATACGCAGTATTTT. Amino acids: CASSSSGSANTQYF.

There are a few counts of this clone. The chain employs TRBV6-5 and TRBJ2-7; D ambiguous. Trimming left V 6 bases short and J 11 bases short, with 17 bases between. This CDR3 is built from 12 residues. Germline-derived CDR1 and CDR2 are MNHEY and SVGAGI. The CDR3 reads CASSTARAPEYF. CDR3 DNA sequence: TGTGCCAGCAGCACAGCACGGGCCCCGGAGTACTTC.

The chain carries TRBV7-2 and TRBJ2-7; 11 bases fit TRBD2. V lost 5 bases, J lost 4 bases, and 7 bases stayed unmatched. CDR1 and CDR2 (germline): SGHTA, FQGNSA. This CDR3 contains 15 residues. The CDR3 DNA reads as TGTGCCAGCAGCCCAACTAGCGGGAGTTTGTACGAGCAGTACTTC. Translation gives CASSPTSGSLYEQYF.

The V gene is TRBV29-1, the J gene TRBJ1-1; D unresolved. The CDR3 totals 10 residues. Germline CDR1 and CDR2: SQVTM and ANQGSEA. Trimming removed 3 bases from V and 12 bases from J, with 11 bases in between. The CDR3 DNA sequence: TGCAGCGTTGACTTAATCTATACTTTCTTT. This encodes CSVDLIYTFF.

This clone appeared once. V and J are TRBV5-1 and TRBJ2-7, with 8 bases matching TRBD2. Germline CDR1 SGHRS, CDR2 YFSETQ. After removal of 4 bases from V and 4 bases from J, the junction contained 7 bases not matched to a gene. The CDR3 has 14 residues. CDR3 sequence (DNA): TGCGCCAGCAGCCGAGCGGGAGAAGGGTACGAGCAGTACTTC. It yields the protein CASSRAGEGYEQYF.

The CDR3 sequence is CASRKDLSGNTIYF. The CDR3 nucleotides are TGTGCCAGCAGGAAGGATCTCTCTGGAAACACCATATATTTT. J is TRBJ1-3 and V is TRBV6-1, with D unclear. Trimming cost V 6 bases and J 0 bases, with 9 bases left between them. This CDR3 has 14 residues. Per the germline V gene, CDR1 is MNHNS and CDR2 is SASEGT.

The CDR3 nucleotides are TGTGCCTGGAGCCGGAAGAGCTCCTACAATGAGCAGTTCTTC. This translates into CAWSRKSSYNEQFF. The rearrangement links TRBV30 to TRBJ2-1; no clear D gene. The CDR3 covers 14 residues. Trimming took 3 bases from V and 0 from J, leaving 9 bases between them. Germline lookup yields CDR1 GTSNPN and CDR2 SVGIG (reference sequence).

The rearrangement uses TRBV13 and TRBJ1-1; no clear D gene. Germline assignment: CDR1 PRHDT and CDR2 FYEKMQ (reference sequence). This CDR3 contains 16 residues. Trimming took 0 bases from V and 0 from J, leaving 11 bases between them. In DNA form, the CDR3 reads TGTGCCAGCAGCTTAGGCCTTAGGGCCCTGAACACTGAAGCTTTCTTT. Its protein is CASSLGLRALNTEAFF.

The V and J genes are TRBV9 and TRBJ2-7; 8 bases are a match to TRBD2. The CDR3 sequence is 16 residues long. J was trimmed by 4 bases and V by 3 bases; bases with no gene match: 12. Germline CDR1 SGDLS, CDR2 YYNGEE. CDR3 sequence reads: CASSASLTGGPYEQYF. In DNA form, the CDR3 reads TGTGCCAGCAGCGCGAGCCTTACGGGAGGGCCATACGAGCAGTACTTC.

The chain uses TRBV7-9 and TRBJ2-4, with no clear D. Germline loops: CDR1 SEHNR, CDR2 FQNEAQ (reference sequence). CDR3 length equals 16 residues. The V gene lost 5 bases and the J gene lost 0 bases, with 14 bases spanning the gap. The CDR3: CASSLHSGLAKNIQYF. The CDR3, as DNA: TGTGCCAGCAGCCTACATTCAGGCCTAGCCAAAAACATTCAGTACTTC.

The chain employs TRBV5-1 and TRBJ2-1; 13 nucleotides line up with TRBD2. The CDR3 covers 18 residues. From germline, CDR1 is SGHRS and CDR2 YFSETQ. J lost 1 base, V lost 4 bases, and 8 bases had no gene match. The CDR3 nucleotides read TGCGCCAGCAGCCTCGGGACTAGCGGGAAGGGGTCCTACAATGAGCAGTTCTTC. Protein product: CASSLGTSGKGSYNEQFF.

V usage is TRBV7-2 and J usage is TRBJ1-1; D is unresolved. Germline V lookup: CDR1 SGHTA, CDR2 FQGNSA. With 2 bases removed from V and 11 bases from J, the gap between germline ends came to 9 bases. This CDR3 comprises 11 residues. The CDR3 coding sequence is TGTGCCAGCAGCTTAATTCCAGGTGCTTTCTTT. Residues: CASSLIPGAFF.

This clone was seen just once. V is TRBV7-8 and J is TRBJ2-7, with TRBD2 identical over 10 bases. The trim removed 7 bases at V and 3 bases at J, leaving 9 bases unmatched. Germline V CDR1 and CDR2: SGHVS, FQNEAQ. The CDR3 sequence is 15 residues long. CDR3 nucleotide sequence: TGTGCCAGCACCTCCCGCACTAGCGGGAACTACGAGCAGTACTTC. It is translated as CASTSRTSGNYEQYF.

The rearrangement links TRBV30 to TRBJ1-4; D not certain. The ends were cut back, 5 bases at V and 0 bases at J, with 13 bases in the middle. Germline V gives CDR1 GTSNPN, CDR2 SVGIG (reference sequence). The CDR3 sequence is 15 residues long. This CDR3 is CAWVPRWATNEKLFF. The CDR3 bases are TGTGCCTGGGTGCCCCGGTGGGCAACTAATGAAAAACTGTTTTTT.

The J gene is TRBJ2-7, the V gene TRBV6-6, with TRBD1 matching over 7 bases. V shed 4 bases, J shed 0 bases, and the junction held 3 bases outside the gene matches. Germline lookup yields CDR1 MNHNY and CDR2 SVGAGI (reference sequence). This CDR3 is 14 amino acids long. CDR3 protein: CASSLDRISYEQYF. Here the CDR3 DNA reads TGTGCCAGCAGTTTGGACAGGATCTCCTACGAGCAGTACTTC.

This chain uses TRBV7-9 with TRBJ2-7, with 7 bases that match TRBD1. This CDR3 contains 15 residues. Germline values: CDR1 SEHNR, CDR2 FQNEAQ (reference sequence). Trimming removed 4 bases from V and 0 bases from J; junction bases left unmatched: 6. The CDR3 protein is CASSSGQASSYEQYF. CDR3 in DNA: TGTGCCAGCAGCTCAGGACAGGCGAGCTCCTACGAGCAGTACTTC.

This chain joins TRBV7-9 and TRBJ1-4, with 7 bases aligning to TRBD1. This CDR3 is built from 14 residues. Germline loops: CDR1 SEHNR, CDR2 FQNEAQ (reference sequence). With 4 bases clipped from V and 10 bases from J, the junction kept 9 bases outside the gene matches. As DNA, the CDR3 is TGTGCCAGCAGCTCCGACAGGGCTGTAGGAAAACTGTTTTTT. Translated: CASSSDRAVGKLFF.

CDR3 bases: TGTGCCAGCAGTAAAGGACAGGGCGGCACTGAAGCTTTCTTT. Amino acid sequence: CASSKGQGGTEAFF. This rearrangement joins TRBV25-1 to TRBJ1-1; 8 bases line up with TRBD1. Germline CDR1 MGHDK, CDR2 SYGVNS. The CDR3 spans 14 residues. V gave up 5 bases and J gave up 4 bases; unmatched junction bases: 6.

This chain joins TRBV2 and TRBJ2-7; D is perhaps TRBD2 (5 bases). CDR3 length equals 15 residues. The V end lost 5 bases, the J end lost 3 bases, and 17 bases lay between the germline ends. The germline V gene encodes CDR1 SNHLY and CDR2 FYNNEI. In DNA form, the CDR3 reads TGTGCCAGCAGTCACGAGCGAGCGGCGAGCTACGAGCAGTACTTC. This sequence encodes CASSHERAASYEQYF.

V and J are TRBV6-5 and TRBJ2-7; D gene ambiguous. V dropped 2 bases and J dropped 0 bases, with 11 bases sitting between them. The germline CDR1 and CDR2 sequences are MNHEY and SVGAGI. The CDR3 has 15 amino acids. The CDR3 sequence is CASSYGSSSSYEQYF. The CDR3, as DNA: TGTGCCAGCAGTTACGGCAGTTCGAGCTCCTACGAGCAGTACTTC.

The chain joins TRBV10-3 to TRBJ1-5; no firm D call. The CDR3 sequence is 14 residues long. The germline V gene has CDR1 ENHRY and CDR2 SYGVKD. V lost 3 bases and J lost 4, with 10 bases in between. CDR3: CAISDTAGNQPQHF. The CDR3 DNA reads as TGTGCCATCAGTGATACGGCAGGTAATCAGCCCCAGCATTTT.

In this sample, this clone turned up a few times. V usage is TRBV6-5 and J usage is TRBJ2-2; D possibly corresponds to TRBD2 (6 bases). The V end lost 5 bases, the J end lost 6 bases, and 13 bases lay between the germline ends. Looked up from germline, CDR1 is MNHEY and CDR2 is SVGAGI. This CDR3 region has 14 residues. CDR3 nucleotides: TGTGCCAGCAGTAGAACGGGACTTGCCGGGGAGCTGTTTTTT. Encoded protein: CASSRTGLAGELFF.

V usage is TRBV4-3 and J usage is TRBJ2-7; D gene uncertain. Germline V gives CDR1 LGHNA, CDR2 YSLEER. CDR3 length equals 13 residues. Trimming took 0 bases from V and 6 from J, leaving 9 bases between them. In nucleotides, the CDR3 is TGCGCCAGCAGCCAAGATCCGGCACTCGAGCAGTACTTC. Translating it yields CASSQDPALEQYF.

The chain is built from TRBV6-1 and TRBJ1-5, with 9 bases identical to TRBD1. CDR3 size: 15 residues. Unmatched junction bases numbered 9, after V lost 3 bases and J lost 9 bases. CDR1 and CDR2 (germline): MNHNS, SASEGT. Here the CDR3 DNA reads TGTGCCAGCAGTGATTACAGGGGGCGGTTTGGGCCCCAGCATTTT. It codes for CASSDYRGRFGPQHF.

The gene calls are TRBV4-1 and TRBJ1-2; D gene ambiguous. This CDR3 is built from 14 residues. Trimming removed 0 bases at V and 7 bases at J, with 12 bases between. CDR1 and CDR2 from the germline V gene are MGHRA and YSYEKL. The CDR3 protein is CASSQDSNAGGYTF. The CDR3 nucleotides are TGCGCCAGCAGCCAAGACTCAAACGCAGGTGGCTACACCTTC.